This TCR beta chain stems from a study of neoadjuvant nivolumab and ipilimumab in lung cancer. General study findings and limits: Higher pretherapy blood TCR richness went with higher resected-tumor richness. TCR sequencing covered a small number of samples.

To note about this clone: Its cognate antigen is unknown.

Between the trimmed V and J ends, which lost 4 bases and 8 bases, there was a span of 11 bases. In germline, CDR1 is LNHNV, CDR2 YYDKDF (reference sequence). The CDR3 length is 12 residues. The repertoire was sequenced with immunoSEQ multiplex PCR; TCRdb's copy has only in-frame clones and lacks some. Of 7,500 or so clones in the sample, roughly four fifths were seen once. The genes are TRBV15 and TRBJ1-2, with unresolved D. The clonotype was recovered from an adult with non-small cell lung cancer. The material was tumor tissue, obtained after neoadjuvant nivolumab, alone or with ipilimumab, at or shortly before surgery. This chain's CDR3 is CATSIIGRGYTF. The CDR3, as DNA: TGTGCCACCAGCATTATAGGCCGAGGCTACACCTTC.